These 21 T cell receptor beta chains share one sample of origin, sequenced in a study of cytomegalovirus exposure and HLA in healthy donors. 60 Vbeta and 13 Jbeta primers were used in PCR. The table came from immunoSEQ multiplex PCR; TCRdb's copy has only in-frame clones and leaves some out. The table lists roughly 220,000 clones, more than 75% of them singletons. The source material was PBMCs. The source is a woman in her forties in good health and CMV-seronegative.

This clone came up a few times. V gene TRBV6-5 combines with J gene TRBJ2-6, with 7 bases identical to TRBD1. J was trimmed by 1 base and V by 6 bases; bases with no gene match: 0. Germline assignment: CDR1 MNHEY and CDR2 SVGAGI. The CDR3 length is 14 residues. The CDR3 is CASRTGSGANVLTF. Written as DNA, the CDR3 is TGTGCCAGCAGGACAGGGTCTGGGGCCAACGTCCTGACTTTC.

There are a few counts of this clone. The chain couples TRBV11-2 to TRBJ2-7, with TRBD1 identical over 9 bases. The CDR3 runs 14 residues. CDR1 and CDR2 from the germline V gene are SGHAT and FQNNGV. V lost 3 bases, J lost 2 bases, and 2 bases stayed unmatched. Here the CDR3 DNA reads TGTGCCAGCAGCTTGGACAGGGGTGCCTACGAGCAGTACTTC. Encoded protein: CASSLDRGAYEQYF.

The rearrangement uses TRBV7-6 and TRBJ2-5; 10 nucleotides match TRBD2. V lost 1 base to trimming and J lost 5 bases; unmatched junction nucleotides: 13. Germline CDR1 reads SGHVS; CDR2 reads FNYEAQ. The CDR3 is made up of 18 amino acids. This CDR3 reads CASSLVTSGIGGWETQYF. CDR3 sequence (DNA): TGTGCCAGCAGCTTAGTTACTAGCGGGATAGGGGGTTGGGAGACCCAGTACTTC.

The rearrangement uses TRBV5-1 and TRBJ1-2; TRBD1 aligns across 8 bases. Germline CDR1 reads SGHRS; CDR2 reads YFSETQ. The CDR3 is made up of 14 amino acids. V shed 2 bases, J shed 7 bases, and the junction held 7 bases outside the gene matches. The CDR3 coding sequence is TGCGCCAGCAGCTTCGGACAGGGATCGACTGGCTACACCTTC. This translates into CASSFGQGSTGYTF.

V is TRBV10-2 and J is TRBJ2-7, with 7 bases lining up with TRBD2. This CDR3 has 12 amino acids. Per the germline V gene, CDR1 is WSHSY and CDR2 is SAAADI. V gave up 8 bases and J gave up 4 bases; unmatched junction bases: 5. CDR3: CASGGGLYEQYF. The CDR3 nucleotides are TGCGCCAGCGGGGGGGGACTATACGAGCAGTACTTC.

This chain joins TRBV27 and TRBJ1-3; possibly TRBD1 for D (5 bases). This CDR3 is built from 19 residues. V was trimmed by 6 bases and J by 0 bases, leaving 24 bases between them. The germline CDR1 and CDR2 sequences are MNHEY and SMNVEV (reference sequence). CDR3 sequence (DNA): TGTGCCAGCAGGCCTAGGGTCCAAAAGGGCGGGGCCTCTGGAAACACCATATATTTT. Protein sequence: CASRPRVQKGGASGNTIYF.

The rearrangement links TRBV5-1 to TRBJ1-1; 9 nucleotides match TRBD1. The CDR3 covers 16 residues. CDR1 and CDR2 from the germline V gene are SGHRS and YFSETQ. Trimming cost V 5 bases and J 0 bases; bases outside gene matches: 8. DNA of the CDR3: TGCGCCAGCAGATCGGGACAGGGCCGCCTGAACACTGAAGCTTTCTTT. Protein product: CASRSGQGRLNTEAFF.

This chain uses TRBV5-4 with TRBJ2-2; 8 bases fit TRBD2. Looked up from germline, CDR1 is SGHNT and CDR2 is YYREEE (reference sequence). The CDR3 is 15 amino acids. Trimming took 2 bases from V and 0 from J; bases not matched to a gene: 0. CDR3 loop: CASSFSGTNTGELFF. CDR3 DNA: TGTGCCAGCAGCTTTAGCGGGACGAACACCGGGGAGCTGTTTTTT.

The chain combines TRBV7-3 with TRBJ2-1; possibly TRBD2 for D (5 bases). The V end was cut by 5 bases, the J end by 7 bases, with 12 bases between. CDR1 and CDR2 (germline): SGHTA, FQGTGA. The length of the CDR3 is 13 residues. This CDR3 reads CASSPTGLNEQFF. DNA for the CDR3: TGTGCCAGCAGCCCCACCGGACTTAATGAGCAGTTCTTC.

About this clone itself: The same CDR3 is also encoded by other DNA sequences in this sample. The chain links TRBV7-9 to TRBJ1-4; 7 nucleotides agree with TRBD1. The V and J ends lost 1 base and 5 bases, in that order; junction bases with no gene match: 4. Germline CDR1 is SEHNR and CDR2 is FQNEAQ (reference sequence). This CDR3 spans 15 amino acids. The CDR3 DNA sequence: TGTGCCAGCAGCTTAGAGGGACAGCCAAATGAAAAACTGTTTTTT. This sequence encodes CASSLEGQPNEKLFF.

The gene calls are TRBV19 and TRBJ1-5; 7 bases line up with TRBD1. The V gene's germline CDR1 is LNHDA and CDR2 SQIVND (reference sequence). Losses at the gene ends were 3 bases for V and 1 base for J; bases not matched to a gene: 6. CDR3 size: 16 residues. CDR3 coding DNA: TGTGCCAGTAGTATCTTAGGGGACAGCAGCAATCAGCCCCAGCATTTT. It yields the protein CASSILGDSSNQPQHF.

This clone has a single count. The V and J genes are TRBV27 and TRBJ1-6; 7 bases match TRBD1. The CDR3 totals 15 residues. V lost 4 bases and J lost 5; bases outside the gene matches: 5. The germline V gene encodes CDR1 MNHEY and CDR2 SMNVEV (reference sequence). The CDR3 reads CASSSPGQHNSPLHF. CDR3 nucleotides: TGTGCCAGCAGTTCTCCGGGACAGCATAATTCACCCCTCCACTTT.

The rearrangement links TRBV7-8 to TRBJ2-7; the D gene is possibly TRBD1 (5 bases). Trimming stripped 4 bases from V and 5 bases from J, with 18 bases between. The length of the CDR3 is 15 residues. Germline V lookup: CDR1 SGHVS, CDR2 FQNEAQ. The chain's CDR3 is CASSSVSGYKDEQYF. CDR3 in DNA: TGTGCCAGCAGCTCGGTCTCAGGGTATAAGGACGAGCAGTACTTC.

The CDR3 sequence is CASSLKGDFYEQYF. The CDR3 DNA reads as TGTGCCAGCAGCTTAAAGGGGGATTTCTACGAGCAGTACTTC. The genes are TRBV7-3 and TRBJ2-7, with a tentative D call TRBD1 (6 bases). The V and J ends lost 1 base and 3 bases respectively, with 10 bases between them. This CDR3 is 14 amino acids long. Germline CDR1 SGHTA, CDR2 FQGTGA.

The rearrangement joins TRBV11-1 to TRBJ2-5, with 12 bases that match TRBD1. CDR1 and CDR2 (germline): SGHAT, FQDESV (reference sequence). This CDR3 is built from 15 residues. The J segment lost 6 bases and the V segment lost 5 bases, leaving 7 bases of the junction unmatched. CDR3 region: CASSPGTGGQKTQYF. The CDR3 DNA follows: TGTGCCAGCAGCCCCGGGACAGGGGGCCAGAAGACCCAGTACTTC.

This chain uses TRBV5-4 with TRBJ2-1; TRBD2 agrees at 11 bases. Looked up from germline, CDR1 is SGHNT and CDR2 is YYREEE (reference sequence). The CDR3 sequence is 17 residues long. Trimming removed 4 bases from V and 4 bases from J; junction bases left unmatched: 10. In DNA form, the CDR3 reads TGTGCCAGCAGCAACGATCCCGGGACTAGCGGATACAATGAGCAGTTCTTC. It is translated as CASSNDPGTSGYNEQFF.

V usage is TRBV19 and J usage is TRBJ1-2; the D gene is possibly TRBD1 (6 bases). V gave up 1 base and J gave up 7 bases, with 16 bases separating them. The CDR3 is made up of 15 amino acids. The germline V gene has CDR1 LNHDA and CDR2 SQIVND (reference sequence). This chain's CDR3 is CASSIGGRGRGGYTF. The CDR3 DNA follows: TGTGCCAGTAGTATAGGCGGCAGGGGCCGGGGTGGCTACACCTTC.

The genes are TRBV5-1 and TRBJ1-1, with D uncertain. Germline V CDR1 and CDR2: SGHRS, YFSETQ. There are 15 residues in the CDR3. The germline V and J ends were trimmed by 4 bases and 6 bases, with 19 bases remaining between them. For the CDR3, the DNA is TGCGCCAGCAGCCCCGACACCTCGCGCAGAGCTGAAGCTTTCTTT. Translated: CASSPDTSRRAEAFF.

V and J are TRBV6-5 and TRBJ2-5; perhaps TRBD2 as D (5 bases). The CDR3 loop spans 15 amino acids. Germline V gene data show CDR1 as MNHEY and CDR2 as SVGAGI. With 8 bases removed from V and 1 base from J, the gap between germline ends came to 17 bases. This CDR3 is CASSPGGSRQETQYF. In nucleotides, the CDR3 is TGTGCCAGCTCGCCGGGTGGGAGTCGCCAAGAGACCCAGTACTTC.

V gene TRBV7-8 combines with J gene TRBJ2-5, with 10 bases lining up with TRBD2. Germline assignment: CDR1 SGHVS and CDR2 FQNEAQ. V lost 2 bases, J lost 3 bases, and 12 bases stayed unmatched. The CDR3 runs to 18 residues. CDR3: CASSLKSRLAGPKETQYF. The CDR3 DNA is TGTGCCAGCAGCTTAAAATCTAGACTAGCGGGCCCTAAAGAGACCCAGTACTTC.

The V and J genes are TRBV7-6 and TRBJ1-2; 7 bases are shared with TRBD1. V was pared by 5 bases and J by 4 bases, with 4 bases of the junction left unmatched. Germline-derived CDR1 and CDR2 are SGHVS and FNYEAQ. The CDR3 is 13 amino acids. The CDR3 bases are TGTGCCAGCAGCCGACAGGGCAGCTATGGCTACACCTTC. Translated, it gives CASSRQGSYGYTF.